The 20 T cell receptor beta chains listed next were all sequenced from one sample in a study of blood T cell repertoires in COVID-19. Repertoires were generated with immunoSEQ multiplex PCR, while TCRdb's copy carries only in-frame clones and drops some. The sample has roughly 500,000 clones; nearly 90% are singletons. The sample comprised peripheral blood. All receptors come from a man younger than 30 with COVID-19, enrolled during active disease.

J is TRBJ1-2 and V is TRBV27, with TRBD1 matching over 8 bases. Germline V gene sequence: CDR1 MNHEY, CDR2 SMNVEV (reference sequence). Trimming removed 0 bases from V and 1 base from J; junction bases left unmatched: 7. There are 17 residues in the CDR3. DNA for the CDR3: TGTGCCAGCAGTTTATCGATCGGGACAGGAATTAACTATGGCTACACCTTC. This codes for CASSLSIGTGINYGYTF.

The chain is built from TRBV11-2 and TRBJ2-3; 8 nucleotides match TRBD2. With V trimmed by 6 bases and J by 3 bases, 8 bases remained unmatched. The CDR3 has 15 amino acids. Looked up from germline, CDR1 is SGHAT and CDR2 is FQNNGV. CDR3: CASRTLAVGTDTQYF. CDR3 in DNA: TGTGCCAGCAGGACACTAGCGGTGGGGACAGATACGCAGTATTTT.

This clone was seen a few times. CDR3 DNA sequence: TGTGCCAGCAGATATGCTACAGGGGTCCTTGGCTACACCTTC. Its translation: CASRYATGVLGYTF. This rearrangement joins TRBV27 to TRBJ1-2; 7 bases fit TRBD1. The CDR3 totals 14 residues. CDR1 MNHEY and CDR2 SMNVEV come from the germline V gene (reference sequence). Losses at the gene ends were 6 bases for V and 7 bases for J; bases not matched to a gene: 11.

The gene calls are TRBV7-9 and TRBJ2-3; TRBD1 aligns across 8 bases. The CDR3 sequence is 15 residues long. Per germline, CDR1 SEHNR and CDR2 FQNEAQ (reference sequence). Trimming took 5 bases from V and 4 from J; bases not matched to a gene: 8. The CDR3 DNA reads as TGTGCCAGCAGCCTTGGGGACAGGACCCCAGATACGCAGTATTTT. Its protein product is CASSLGDRTPDTQYF.

This rearrangement joins TRBV10-3 to TRBJ1-6; unclear D gene. This CDR3 contains 14 residues. Germline values: CDR1 ENHRY, CDR2 SYGVKD. Trimming left V 3 bases short and J 9 bases short, with 12 bases between. The CDR3 coding sequence is TGTGCCATCAGTGACTTGTTGGGCAGTTCACCCCTCCACTTT. Protein sequence: CAISDLLGSSPLHF.

In the case of this clone: The junction departs from germline at one end; a sequencing error may be responsible. This sequence joins TRBV5-8 and TRBJ1-1; D possibly corresponds to TRBD1 (5 bases). Germline V CDR1 and CDR2: SGHTS, YDEGEE. The CDR3 runs 14 residues. The CDR3 sequence is CASSLGRGRTEAFF. In DNA form, the CDR3 reads TGTGCCAGCAGTTTGGGGCGAGGGCGGACTGAAGCTTTCTTT.

The V and J genes are TRBV5-4 and TRBJ1-4; a weak D match, TRBD1 (6 bases). Germline CDR1 SGHNT, CDR2 YYREEE (reference sequence). V gave up 2 bases and J gave up 6 bases, with 20 bases separating them. This CDR3 has 17 residues. CDR3 residues: CASSFLGGNPPHEKLFF. CDR3 sequence (DNA): TGTGCCAGCAGCTTTTTAGGGGGAAACCCTCCTCATGAAAAACTGTTTTTT.

The chain uses TRBV24-1 and TRBJ2-3; 10 bases match TRBD2. V lost 2 bases and J lost 5; bases outside the gene matches: 9. This CDR3 is 17 amino acids long. Germline CDR1 reads KGHDR; CDR2 reads SFDVKD. CDR3 protein: CATSDSTVAGGRDTQYF. DNA for the CDR3: TGTGCCACCAGTGATTCGACGGTAGCGGGAGGTAGAGATACGCAGTATTTT.

V gene TRBV7-8 combines with J gene TRBJ2-5, with D possibly matching TRBD1 (5 bases). This CDR3 has 16 amino acids. Germline lookup yields CDR1 SGHVS and CDR2 FQNEAQ. Trimming cost V 2 bases and J 2 bases, with 15 bases left between them. The CDR3 nucleotides are TGTGCCAGCAGCTTACTCGGTAGGACACCGCAAGAGACCCAGTACTTC. Its translation: CASSLLGRTPQETQYF. Complete variable domain (other parts from reference TRBV7-8 and TRBJ2-5): GAGVSQSPRYKVAKRGQDVALRCDPISGHVSLFWYQQALGQGPEFLTYFQNEAQLDKSGLPSDRFFAERPEGSVSTLKIQRTQQEDSAVYLCASSLLGRTPQETQYFGPGTRLLVL.

In this sample, this clone turned up a few times. This sample also contains other DNA sequences that code for the same CDR3. The gene calls are TRBV5-4 and TRBJ2-3; 7 nucleotides line up with TRBD1. CDR1 is SGHNT and CDR2 is YYREEE in the germline V gene (reference sequence). Trimming at V came to 0 bases and at J to 3 bases, leaving 4 bases not matched to a gene. The CDR3 has 15 amino acids. CDR3 coding DNA: TGTGCCAGCAGCTTGGACAGGGGAGTAACAGATACGCAGTATTTT. Protein product: CASSLDRGVTDTQYF.

The rearrangement uses TRBV2 and TRBJ1-5, with a possible D match to TRBD1 (5 bases). V was pared by 5 bases and J by 3 bases, with 14 bases between. This CDR3 is built from 15 residues. From germline, CDR1 is SNHLY and CDR2 FYNNEI. The CDR3 sequence: CASSTTWGDNQPQHF. Written as DNA, the CDR3 is TGTGCCAGCAGTACCACGTGGGGGGACAATCAGCCCCAGCATTTT. Full variable domain (remainder filled in from reference TRBV2 and TRBJ1-5): EPEVTQTPSHQVTQMGQEVILRCVPISNHLYFYWYRQILGQKVEFLVSFYNNEISEKSEIFDDQFSVERPDGSNFTLKIRSTKLEDSAMYFCASSTTWGDNQPQHFGDGTRLSIL.

The V gene is TRBV2, the J gene TRBJ1-2, with TRBD1 as a possible D gene (5 bases). The CDR3 contains 14 residues. From germline, CDR1 is SNHLY and CDR2 FYNNEI. Trimming pared 5 bases from V and 0 bases from J, leaving 10 bases between. The CDR3 sequence is CASSKGNSNYGYTF. CDR3 nucleotide sequence: TGTGCCAGCAGTAAGGGGAACTCTAACTATGGCTACACCTTC.

The chain combines TRBV11-2 with TRBJ2-5, with D possibly being TRBD2 (5 bases). Germline V gene lookup returns CDR1 SGHAT and CDR2 FQNNGV. V was shortened by 1 base and J by 5 bases, with 23 bases between the two germline ends. The CDR3 totals 18 residues. CDR3 loop: CASSLVGFSETRGETQYF. CDR3 coding DNA: TGTGCCAGCAGCTTAGTAGGATTTTCGGAAACCCGAGGGGAGACCCAGTACTTC.

This chain joins TRBV5-4 and TRBJ2-3; D not certain. CDR1 is SGHNT, CDR2 YYREEE, per germline (reference sequence). The germline V and J ends were trimmed by 3 bases and 4 bases, with 18 bases remaining between them. The CDR3 spans 16 residues. This chain's CDR3 is CASSSLMGLHPDTQYF. CDR3 nucleotide sequence: TGTGCCAGCAGCTCCCTTATGGGCCTACACCCAGATACGCAGTATTTT.

This chain joins TRBV5-1 and TRBJ2-3, with 13 bases aligning to TRBD2. This CDR3 region has 16 residues. Per germline, CDR1 SGHRS and CDR2 YFSETQ. Trimming at V came to 3 bases and at J to 2 bases, leaving 3 bases not matched to a gene. In nucleotides, the CDR3 is TGCGCCAGCAGCTCGGGACTAGCGGGGACCACAGATACGCAGTATTTT. The encoded protein is CASSSGLAGTTDTQYF.

The J gene is TRBJ2-4, the V gene TRBV30; 8 nucleotides line up with TRBD1. After removal of 2 bases from V and 9 bases from J, the junction contained 6 bases not matched to a gene. Germline CDR1 reads GTSNPN; CDR2 reads SVGIG (reference sequence). The CDR3 spans 13 residues. Written as DNA, the CDR3 is TGTGCCTGGAGTCAGGGGGCTACTGCCATTCAGTACTTC. It encodes CAWSQGATAIQYF.

This chain connects TRBV28 to TRBJ2-7, with 7 bases that match TRBD1. CDR3 length: 14 residues. Trimming took 7 bases from V and 2 from J; bases not matched to a gene: 8. Germline V lookup: CDR1 MDHEN, CDR2 SYDVKM. The DNA of the CDR3 is TGTGCCAGCACCCTCCGGGACAGAGCCTACGAGCAGTACTTC. The encoded protein is CASTLRDRAYEQYF.

This clone has only one observation. V is TRBV19 and J is TRBJ1-1; tentatively, D is TRBD1 (5 bases). The V end lost 7 bases, the J end lost 9 bases, and 12 bases lay between the germline ends. Germline V gene lookup returns CDR1 LNHDA and CDR2 SQIVND (reference sequence). The length of the CDR3 is 11 residues. This chain's CDR3 is CASNQGFQAFF. The CDR3 coding sequence is TGTGCCAGTAACCAGGGATTCCAAGCTTTCTTT.

This rearrangement joins TRBV30 to TRBJ2-7; D may be TRBD1 (6 bases). This CDR3 is 14 amino acids long. The germline V and J ends were trimmed by 3 bases and 1 base, with 13 bases remaining between them. Germline CDR1 and CDR2: GTSNPN and SVGIG (reference sequence). CDR3 DNA: TGTGCCTGGAGACCCAGACAGGTTTCCTACGAGCAGTACTTC. Residues: CAWRPRQVSYEQYF.

The chain combines TRBV6-1 with TRBJ1-2; D is undetermined. Germline V gene sequence: CDR1 MNHNS, CDR2 SASEGT. Deletions cut 0 bases from V and 7 bases from J, with 15 bases between. The length of the CDR3 is 15 residues. CDR3 bases: TGTGCCAGCAGTGAAGCTGGGATGGGGAGGTTTGGCTACACCTTC. Translation: CASSEAGMGRFGYTF.